Listed below are T cell receptor delta chains from one sample, sequenced in a study of Vδ1+ human thymocytes. TCRdb re-called clones from the multiplex PCR reads using CATT. Of about 75,000 delta-chain clones in the sample, more than 30% are singletons; the top ten hold over 0.2%. Sample: Vdelta1+ gamma-delta thymocytes from the thymus. The receptors shown here come from a boy younger than two who had congenital heart surgery. Both conserved end residues are part of each CDR3. A D gene is named only where the DNA matches it firmly. Clone size is given for some rows only: seen once, a few or many times, or a class if the clone is expanded.

V	D	J	size	DNA	CDR3
TRDV1	TRDD3	TRDJ1	few	TGTGCTCTTGGGGAACTTCCTACGAGGGATACGCTTCAATACACCGATAAACTCATCTTT	CALGELPTRDTLQYTDKLIF
TRDV1	TRDD3	TRDJ1	few	TGTGCTCTTGGGGAAAGGGGGATACGGGGTCGGACCGATAAACTCATCTTT	CALGERGIRGRTDKLIF
TRDV1	NA	TRDJ1	NA	TGTGCTCTTGGGGGGAATACAAATCCCGGATCTACCGATAAACTCATCTTT	CALGGNTNPGSTDKLIF
TRDV1	TRDD3	TRDJ1	NA	TGTGCTCTTGGGGAACTCGGAAGCCGGGAGCCCAGATACTACCTCCTTGTACTGGGGGATCAAACCGATAAACTCATCTTT	CALGELGSREPRYYLLVLGDQTDKLIF
TRDV1	TRDD3	TRDJ2	few	TGTGCTCTTGGGGGCGTTTACTGGGGGATAAAGCCGTTGACAGCACAACTCTTCTTT	CALGGVYWGIKPLTAQLFF
TRDV2	TRDD3	TRDJ1	NA	TGTGCCTGTGACAGTAACTGGGGGAAGAATAAACTCATCTTT	CACDSNWGKNKLIF
TRDV1	TRDD3	TRDJ1	once	TGTGCTCTTGGGGATCCTTCGAGGGGTACTGGGGACTGGTACACCGATAAACTCATCTTT	CALGDPSRGTGDWYTDKLIF
TRDV1	TRDD3	TRDJ1	few	TGTGCTCTTGGGTCCATCACTTCTGGGGGATACGCGGGTGTGGTAACCGATAAACTCATCTTT	CALGSITSGGYAGVVTDKLIF
TRDV1	NA	TRDJ1	NA	TGTGCTCTTGGGGAACTAGAGTCCCTACAGGGGATGACAAATGCCCCATCGTACACCGATAAACTCATCTTT	CALGELESLQGMTNAPSYTDKLIF
TRDV1	NA	TRDJ1	NA	TGTGCTCTTGGGGAACTCGGCCATTGGAGGGGTCATTATCACACCGATAAACTCATCTTT	CALGELGHWRGHYHTDKLIF
TRDV1	TRDD3	TRDJ1	NA	TGTGCTCTTGGGGTCTATTCCTTCAGTACTGGGGGATTATTTAAGGAGTACACCGATAAACTCATCTTT	CALGVYSFSTGGLFKEYTDKLIF
TRDV1	NA	TRDJ1	NA	TGTGCTCTTGGGGAACTTCCACGGACTAAACGGGGCGGGGGGCCGTACACCGATAAACTCATCTTT	CALGELPRTKRGGGPYTDKLIF
TRDV1	TRDD3	TRDJ1	NA	TGTGCTCTTGGGGAACTCCCCTGGGGGATAGATAACCTCATCTTT	CALGELPWGIDNLIF
TRAV29/DV5	TRDD3	TRDJ1	few	TGTGCAGCAAAAGTTAGTACTGGGGGATACGCTCCTCATAAACTCATCTTT	CAAKVSTGGYAPHKLIF
TRDV1	TRDD3	TRDJ1	NA	TGTGCTCTTGGGGGCTGCTATGGGGGATACACCGATAAACTCATCTTT	CALGGCYGGYTDKLIF
TRDV1	NA	TRDJ1	NA	TGTGCTCTTGGGGAAAAGGACCGTCAGTACGCGGAGGGTCGGAAACTCATCTTT	CALGEKDRQYAEGRKLIF
TRDV2	NA	TRDJ1	NA	TGTGCCTGTGCCAGCCGTCCGGGGTGGGTGTTATACACCGATAAACTCATCTTT	CACASRPGWVLYTDKLIF
TRDV1	TRDD3	TRDJ1	NA	TGTGCTCTTGGGGAAGGGGATGGCCTACGGGGGATACTTTATCGGTACACCGATAAACTCATCTTT	CALGEGDGLRGILYRYTDKLIF
TRDV1	TRDD3	TRDJ1	NA	TGTGCTCTTGGACTTTACTGGGGCCCTGAGAGGTACACCGATAAACTCATCTTT	CALGLYWGPERYTDKLIF
TRDV1	NA	TRDJ1	NA	TGTGCTCTTGGGGACACTCTAGGGCCCGGGACTTATGCCTACACCGATAAACTCATCTTT	CALGDTLGPGTYAYTDKLIF
TRDV1	TRDD3	TRDJ1	NA	TGTGCTCTTGGGGAACTAGTGGGGATAGCCGATAAACTCATCTTT	CALGELVGIADKLIF
TRDV1	NA	TRDJ1	NA	TGTGCTCTTGGGCGTCTTCCACCCTGGTACCAGTACACCGATAAACTCATCTTT	CALGRLPPWYQYTDKLIF
TRDV2	TRDD3	TRDJ1	many	TGTGCCTGTGACACCCCGAGGGGGGATACCGATAAACTCATCTTT	CACDTPRGDTDKLIF
TRDV1	TRDD3	TRDJ1	few	TGTGCTCTTGGGGAACGGCGTGATACTGGGGGATCCGATAAACTCATCTTT	CALGERRDTGGSDKLIF
TRDV1	TRDD3	TRDJ1	NA	TGTGCTCTTGGGGAACTTGTGGGGGATACGTACACCGATAAACTCATCTTT	CALGELVGDTYTDKLIF